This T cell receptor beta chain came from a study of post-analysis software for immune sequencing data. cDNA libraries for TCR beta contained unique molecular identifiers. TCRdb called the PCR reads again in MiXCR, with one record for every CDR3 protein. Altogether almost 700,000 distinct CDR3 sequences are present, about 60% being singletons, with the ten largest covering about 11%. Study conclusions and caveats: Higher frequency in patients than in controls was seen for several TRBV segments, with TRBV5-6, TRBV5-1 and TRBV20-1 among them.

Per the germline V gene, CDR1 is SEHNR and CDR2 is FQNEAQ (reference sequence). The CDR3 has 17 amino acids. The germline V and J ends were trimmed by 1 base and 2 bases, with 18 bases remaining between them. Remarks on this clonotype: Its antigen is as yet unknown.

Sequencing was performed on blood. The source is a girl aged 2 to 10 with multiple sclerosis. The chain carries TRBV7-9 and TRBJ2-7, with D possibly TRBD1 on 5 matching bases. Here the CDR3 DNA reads TGTGCCAGCAGCTTAGGTCACAGGAGTTCAAGTACCTACGAGCAGTACTTC. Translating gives CASSLGHRSSSTYEQYF.